This TCR beta chain is from a study of T-cell reconstitution after alpha-beta-depleted transplantation in children listed by TCRdb under 2016. Regarding the complete study: Using TCR repertoire profiling, the study quantitatively followed how T-cell immune reconstitution unfolded in children after TCRalphabeta/CD19-depleted allogeneic hematopoietic cell transplantation.

This clonotype is a singleton in its sample. The clone's antigen remains unknown. Base-call qualities are not available, and no considerably larger clone is one nucleotide away. The treatment or condition label for this specimen denotes: allogeneic hematopoietic cell transplantation with graft depleted of TCRalphabeta T cells and CD19 B cells. Transplant recipients were children who received TCRalphabeta/CD19-depleted allogeneic hematopoietic cell grafts. Libraries came from PCR. The sequencer was an Illumina HiSeq 2500. TCR library preparation used molecular barcoding, with unique molecular identifiers applied to normalize quantification of the TCRbeta repertoire. Using fastp at Q25 and MiXCR, TCRdb reprocessed the public reads and kept productive beta chains. A single entry per CDR3 protein holds the most common genes and DNA from its merged rows. Within this sample are around 960,000 distinct CDR3 sequences, with 25% to 30% of them counted one time only. About 28% of the sample is taken by the ten largest.

General study outcomes and caveats: The apparently early alphabetaT-cell count recovery about two months after transplant was reportedly dependent on only several hundred rapidly expanded clones derived from non-depleted graft cells. In some patients, high TCRbeta diversity at day 60 was attributed to recipient T cells and intrathymic progenitors that had survived conditioning. Over the following months the frequencies of hyperexpanded clones went down, and after one year T-cell counts and TCRbeta diversity were mostly credited to newly produced T cells.

Spanning cysteine to phenylalanine, the CDR3 consists of 12 amino acids. The kept DNA is CDR3 alone, 36 bases in frame from the first base. The germline V gene yields MDHEN for CDR1 and SYDVKM for CDR2. V loses 11 bases at its end and J loses 8 bases; junction bases beyond the gene matches: 6. The chain links TRBV28 with TRBJ1-4; 9 central bases correspond to TRBD1. Here the sequenced sample was PBMCs, mostly from graft donor cells, taken 360 days after TCRalphabeta/CD19-depleted stem cell transplant. The receptor was derived from a boy younger than two who had a stem cell transplant for SCID, so the T cells may come from the graft donor. The CDR3 is CAGGQGKEKLFF. The sequence in DNA is TGTGCCGGCGGACAGGGGAAGGAAAAACTGTTTTTT.